These 6 T cell receptor beta chains came from one sample sequenced in a study of blood T cell repertoires in COVID-19. Profiled with immunoSEQ multiplex PCR; TCRdb holds only in-frame clones, not every one. In the table there are 200,000 or so clones, about 80% of which are singletons. Sequencing input: PBMCs or T cells enriched from blood (not recorded which). All receptors derive from a man aged 40-49 years who had recovered from COVID-19.

The chain has TRBV7-9 and TRBJ2-3; the match to TRBD2 covers 7 bases. The trim removed 0 bases at V and 2 bases at J, leaving 5 bases unmatched. This CDR3 has 16 residues. Germline lookup yields CDR1 SEHNR and CDR2 FQNEAQ (reference sequence). CDR3 coding DNA: TGTGCCAGCAGCTTAGCGTTGGGAGGGCCCACAGATACGCAGTATTTT. It codes for CASSLALGGPTDTQYF. The full variable domain, rest sourced from reference TRBV7-9 and TRBJ2-3, is DTGVSQNPRHKITKRGQNVTFRCDPISEHNRLYWYRQTLGQGPEFLTYFQNEAQLEKSRLLSDRFSAERPKGSFSTLEIQRTEQGDSAMYLCASSLALGGPTDTQYFGPGTRLTVL.

The V call is TRBV2, the J call TRBJ1-3; unclear D gene. The CDR3 totals 12 residues. V was trimmed by 7 bases and J by 0 bases, leaving 4 bases between them. CDR1 and CDR2 (germline): SNHLY, FYNNEI. The CDR3 region is CASTSSGNTIYF. CDR3 bases: TGTGCCAGCACCAGCTCTGGAAACACCATATATTTT.

V and J are TRBV16 and TRBJ2-1, with D perhaps TRBD1 (5 bases). Trimming removed 4 bases from V and 7 bases from J, with 8 bases in between. The CDR3 loop spans 12 amino acids. Germline loops: CDR1 KGHSY, CDR2 FQNENV. In nucleotides, the CDR3 is TGTGCCAGCAGCCCGACAGAGAATGAGCAGTTCTTC. This translates into CASSPTENEQFF.

This sequence joins TRBV24-1 and TRBJ2-3; tentatively, D is TRBD2 (5 bases). Trimming pared 3 bases from V and 2 bases from J, leaving 11 bases between. This CDR3 comprises 15 residues. Germline assignment: CDR1 KGHDR and CDR2 SFDVKD. CDR3 residues: CATSDNGVFTDTQYF. The CDR3 nucleotides read TGTGCCACCAGTGATAACGGGGTCTTCACAGATACGCAGTATTTT.

For the CDR3, the DNA is TGTGCCAGCAGTTACGGGACATTCGGTAGGGCCCAGCATTTT. Translation: CASSYGTFGRAQHF. This rearrangement joins TRBV6-2 or TRBV6-3 to TRBJ1-5; D might be TRBD1 (6 bases). CDR3 length: 14 residues. V was cut by 2 bases and J by 11 bases, with 16 bases left in between. From germline, CDR1 is MNHEY and CDR2 SVGEGT.

V is TRBV4-1 and J is TRBJ2-3, with 7 bases lining up with TRBD1. V lost 4 bases to trimming and J lost 1 base; unmatched junction nucleotides: 5. CDR1 and CDR2 (germline): MGHRA, YSYEKL. This CDR3 region has 15 residues. The chain's CDR3 is CASSPGGGRTDTQYF. Here the CDR3 DNA reads TGCGCCAGCAGCCCAGGGGGTGGCCGCACAGATACGCAGTATTTT.